Listed here are 22 T cell receptor beta chains from one sample, sequenced in a study of control samples from healthy donors and cancer patients (TCRdb year 2020). The protocol used for the library was the immunoSEQ multiplex PCR assay. TCRdb provides this immuneACCESS table in a form limited to in-frame rearrangements. Some clones are lacking; in checked studies, under half of them reflect an unresolved V gene, and why the rest are absent is not known. A total of more than 100,000 clones appear in this sample, approximately 88% of them only once. The ten largest clones add up to approximately 3.2% of the sample. Specimen: blood. The receptors come from a man aged 35-49 years in good health.

This clone has a handful of counts. The chain links TRBV6-6 to TRBJ1-1; D may be TRBD1 (6 bases). Trimming took 6 bases from V and 2 from J, leaving 10 bases between them. This CDR3 is 13 amino acids long. The germline V gene encodes CDR1 MNHNY and CDR2 SVGAGI (reference sequence). CDR3 amino acids: CASRDSKNTEAFF. The CDR3 DNA sequence: TGTGCCAGCAGGGACAGTAAAAACACTGAAGCTTTCTTT.

The chain carries TRBV5-5 and TRBJ2-2; D not resolved. In germline, CDR1 is SGHKS, CDR2 YYEKEE (reference sequence). CDR3 length: 14 amino acids. V was cut by 5 bases and J by 2 bases, with 10 bases left in between. The CDR3 DNA reads TGTGCCAGCAGTTCCTCCCCTAACACCGGGGAGCTGTTTTTT. Residues: CASSSSPNTGELFF.

This clone was seen only once. The chain recombines TRBV9 with TRBJ2-1, with TRBD1 matching 8 bases. Per the germline V gene, CDR1 is SGDLS and CDR2 is YYNGEE. The V and J ends lost 9 bases and 7 bases, in that order; junction bases with no gene match: 9. The CDR3 is 13 residues long. The CDR3 here is CATNPTGENEQFF. As DNA, the CDR3 is TGTGCCACCAACCCGACAGGGGAGAATGAGCAGTTCTTC.

This sequence joins TRBV24-1 and TRBJ2-7; D is possibly TRBD2 (5 bases). Trimming took 4 bases from V and 8 from J, leaving 17 bases between them. There are 14 residues in the CDR3. Germline V gives CDR1 KGHDR, CDR2 SFDVKD. The CDR3 nucleotides are TGTGCCACCAGTGACCCCGGACTCTCAGAGCAGCAGTACTTC. It yields the protein CATSDPGLSEQQYF.

This chain connects TRBV10-2 to TRBJ1-1; 11 nucleotides agree with TRBD1. Germline V lookup: CDR1 WSHSY, CDR2 SAAADI. The V and J ends lost 4 bases and 5 bases, in that order; junction bases with no gene match: 6. The length of the CDR3 is 15 residues. CDR3 in amino acids: CASSVPDRGRTEAFF. In DNA form, the CDR3 reads TGCGCCAGCAGTGTCCCGGACAGGGGGCGTACTGAAGCTTTCTTT.

This clone was seen a few times. V usage is TRBV6-6 and J usage is TRBJ1-5, with 7 nucleotides matching TRBD1. V trimming: 4 bases; J trimming: 6 bases; junction bases outside the gene matches: 9. The CDR3 is 15 amino acids. Germline CDR1 MNHNY, CDR2 SVGAGI (reference sequence). The DNA for the CDR3 is TGTGCCAGCAGTTTCGATTCAGGGGGGGGTCAGCCCCAGCATTTT. Amino acids: CASSFDSGGGQPQHF.

J is TRBJ2-7 and V is TRBV6-5, with D maybe TRBD2 (5 bases). The CDR3 runs 14 residues. V lost 0 bases and J lost 2, with 8 bases in between. Per the germline V gene, CDR1 is MNHEY and CDR2 is SVGAGI. CDR3 in amino acids: CASSYSRGPYEQYF. The CDR3 coding sequence is TGTGCCAGCAGTTACTCTAGAGGGCCCTACGAGCAGTACTTC.

This clone occurred once. The chain joins TRBV5-1 to TRBJ1-2, with D perhaps matching TRBD1 (5 bases). Per germline, CDR1 SGHRS and CDR2 YFSETQ. This CDR3 contains 16 residues. V gave up 4 bases and J gave up 3 bases, with 19 bases separating them. CDR3 residues: CASSHSTLGRDYGYTF. The CDR3, as DNA: TGCGCCAGCAGCCATTCGACCCTTGGCAGGGACTATGGCTACACCTTC.

This clone was observed once. The rearrangement links TRBV6-5 to TRBJ2-5, with TRBD2 matching over 7 bases. CDR1 is MNHEY and CDR2 is SVGAGI in the germline V gene. J gave up 2 bases and V 4 bases, and 7 bases lay outside the gene matches. This CDR3 has 15 amino acids. CDR3 nucleotide sequence: TGTGCCAGCAGTTTCTTAAGCGGGGATCAAGAGACCCAGTACTTC. The encoded protein is CASSFLSGDQETQYF.

V usage is TRBV30 and J usage is TRBJ2-2; D uncertain. V lost 4 bases and J 8 bases, leaving 11 bases between the germline ends. The CDR3 extends over 12 amino acids. Per the germline V gene, CDR1 is GTSNPN and CDR2 is SVGIG (reference sequence). The CDR3 sequence: CAWNYFAGELFF. DNA of the CDR3: TGTGCCTGGAACTACTTCGCTGGGGAGCTGTTTTTT.

The chain links TRBV5-6 to TRBJ2-5, with 9 bases fitting TRBD1. Trimming removed 0 bases from V and 1 base from J; junction bases left unmatched: 4. Germline V gene sequence: CDR1 SGHDT, CDR2 YYEEEE. There are 16 residues in the CDR3. For the CDR3, the DNA is TGTGCCAGCAGCTTGGGGACAGGGGTAATCCAAGAGACCCAGTACTTC. Translation gives CASSLGTGVIQETQYF.

The genes are TRBV7-6 and TRBJ1-5; TRBD1 might be the D (5 bases). The CDR3 loop spans 16 amino acids. V gave up 0 bases and J gave up 3 bases, with 12 bases separating them. Germline CDR1 is SGHVS and CDR2 is FNYEAQ. The CDR3 reads CASSLAPDGTNQPQHF. In DNA, the CDR3 is TGTGCCAGCAGCTTAGCGCCGGATGGGACCAATCAGCCCCAGCATTTT.

This sequence joins TRBV5-1 and TRBJ1-2, with TRBD1 as a possible D gene (5 bases). Germline CDR1 SGHRS, CDR2 YFSETQ. The CDR3 is 15 amino acids. With 2 bases removed from V and 8 bases from J, the gap between germline ends came to 19 bases. The CDR3 nucleotides are TGCGCCAGCAGCTTAAAGGCCCAGGGAAGGAGCGGCTACACCTTC. Its translation is CASSLKAQGRSGYTF.

The chain is built from TRBV5-1 and TRBJ2-4; D not resolved. Trimming pared 0 bases from V and 7 bases from J, leaving 14 bases between. The CDR3 runs to 15 residues. Germline V lookup: CDR1 SGHRS, CDR2 YFSETQ. The CDR3 DNA sequence: TGCGCCAGCAGCTTGGGTGGGGATCCGCGGAACATTCAGTACTTC. Amino acid sequence: CASSLGGDPRNIQYF.

The chain combines TRBV5-1 with TRBJ1-6; TRBD1 matches 7 bases. Germline V gene sequence: CDR1 SGHRS, CDR2 YFSETQ. The CDR3 runs to 16 residues. Trimming took 2 bases from V and 9 from J; bases not matched to a gene: 11. CDR3 amino acids: CASSLTPDRASSPLHF. The CDR3 region has the DNA TGCGCCAGCAGCTTAACTCCCGACAGGGCGAGTTCACCCCTCCACTTT.

The chain couples TRBV5-5 to TRBJ1-2; 8 bases fit TRBD1. The CDR3 is 13 amino acids. CDR1 SGHKS and CDR2 YYEKEE come from the germline V gene (reference sequence). V shed 4 bases and J 8 bases; nucleotides not matched to a gene: 7. The chain's CDR3 is CASSRPQGEGYTF. The CDR3 nucleotides are TGTGCCAGCAGCCGACCACAGGGGGAAGGCTACACCTTC.

The chain joins TRBV25-1 to TRBJ2-3; 9 nucleotides match TRBD1. Germline CDR1 MGHDK, CDR2 SYGVNS. The CDR3 has 16 residues. The V and J ends lost 2 bases and 1 base, in that order; junction bases with no gene match: 4. In nucleotides, the CDR3 is TGTGCCAGCAGTGAAGGGAGGGACAGGGGCACAGATACGCAGTATTTT. Encoded protein: CASSEGRDRGTDTQYF.

Only one count was recorded for this clone. This chain connects TRBV2 to TRBJ2-7, with 7 bases aligning to TRBD1. V was clipped by 5 bases and J by 12 bases; unmatched bases: 10. This CDR3 is 12 amino acids long. Germline CDR1 reads SNHLY; CDR2 reads FYNNEI. CDR3 coding DNA: TGTGCCAGCAGTATGCACGACAGGGTCGCGTACTTC. Encoded protein: CASSMHDRVAYF.

This clone has only one observation. The chain uses TRBV18 and TRBJ2-6, with D perhaps being TRBD1 or TRBD2 (5 bases each). Germline V gives CDR1 KGHSH, CDR2 LQKENI. This CDR3 has 18 amino acids. Trimming cost V 3 bases and J 4 bases, with 19 bases left between them. Written as DNA, the CDR3 is TGTGCCAGCTCACCCTACCTGGGGGACCTCGTCGGGGCCAACGTCCTGACTTTC. It yields the protein CASSPYLGDLVGANVLTF.

J is TRBJ2-7 and V is TRBV18, with 7 bases fitting TRBD1. With V trimmed by 2 bases and J by 5 bases, 3 bases remained unmatched. The CDR3 loop spans 13 amino acids. Looked up from germline, CDR1 is KGHSH and CDR2 is LQKENI. CDR3 nucleotides: TGTGCCAGCTCACCAAAACAGGGGAACGAGCAGTACTTC. Translating gives CASSPKQGNEQYF.

The V and J genes are TRBV7-3 and TRBJ2-3; D is undetermined. Germline CDR1 is SGHTA and CDR2 is FQGTGA. The length of the CDR3 is 14 residues. The V end lost 0 bases, the J end lost 1 base, and 5 bases lay between the germline ends. This CDR3 is CASSLTGGTDTQYF. CDR3 in DNA: TGTGCCAGCAGCTTAACTGGGGGCACAGATACGCAGTATTTT.

This chain uses TRBV6-2 or TRBV6-3 with TRBJ1-2; D remains ambiguous. The length of the CDR3 is 13 residues. Trimming stripped 5 bases from V and 2 bases from J, with 9 bases between. The V gene's germline CDR1 is MNHEY and CDR2 SVGEGT. Written as DNA, the CDR3 is TGTGCCAGCAGTCCCTCAGCAAACTATGGCTACACCTTC. It translates to CASSPSANYGYTF.